The 19 T cell receptor beta chains in this list originate from one sample, sequenced in a study of response to subunit inactivated influenza vaccine. TCRdb redid the calling of the RT-PCR reads with MiXCR, one entry per CDR3 protein. Of about 170,000 distinct CDR3 sequences listed, 12% are singletons. Another study also made use of these data, one on T cells expressing NK-cell markers. That work adds: UMI-tagged 5'RACE template switching yielded the TCR beta cDNA.

The input for sequencing was CD8+ T cells sorted from PBMCs, taken 11 to 12 days after vaccination. These receptors were collected from a man between 45 and 60 years old who received an inactivated influenza vaccine.

The V call is TRBV6-2 or TRBV6-3, the J call TRBJ2-3; no clear D. The length of the CDR3 is 15 residues. Germline CDR1 MNHEY, CDR2 SVGEGT. Trimming stripped 5 bases from V and 5 bases from J, with 17 bases between. CDR3 coding DNA: TGTGCCAGCAGTACACCCCCATATGTTATAGATACGCAGTATTTT. The encoded protein is CASSTPPYVIDTQYF.

This clonotype was seen ten or more times. This rearrangement joins TRBV6-2 or TRBV6-3 to TRBJ2-7; the D is unclear. The CDR3 length is 15 residues. V gave up 2 bases and J gave up 1 base, with 12 bases separating them. In germline, CDR1 is MNHEY, CDR2 SVGEGT. This chain's CDR3 is CASSYPDVGSYEQYF. The DNA for the CDR3 is TGTGCCAGCAGTTACCCCGACGTGGGGTCCTACGAGCAGTACTTC.

This clonotype was counted between two and nine times. The chain has TRBV19 and TRBJ2-7, with 8 bases that match TRBD2. With 5 bases clipped from V and 4 bases from J, the junction kept 13 bases outside the gene matches. The germline V gene has CDR1 LNHDA and CDR2 SQIVND (reference sequence). This CDR3 is built from 16 residues. CDR3 sequence: CASSFDREGLMYEQYF. The CDR3, as DNA: TGTGCCAGTAGTTTCGACCGGGAGGGGCTGATGTACGAGCAGTACTTC. Combining the CDR3 with reference TRBV19 and TRBJ2-7 gives the whole variable domain DGGITQSPKYLFRKEGQNVTLSCEQNLNHDAMYWYRQDPGQGLRLIYYSQIVNDFQKGDIAEGYSVSREKKESFPLTVTSAQKNPTAFYLCASSFDREGLMYEQYFGPGTRLTVT.

V is TRBV10-3 and J is TRBJ2-2, with TRBD2 identical over 11 bases. V was pared by 6 bases and J by 3 bases, with 6 bases of the junction left unmatched. Germline CDR1 is ENHRY and CDR2 is SYGVKD. This CDR3 has 16 residues. The CDR3 loop reads CAIRITSGSDTGELFF. The CDR3 DNA reads as TGTGCCATCAGGATCACTAGCGGGAGTGACACCGGGGAGCTGTTTTTT.

This clonotype was detected a few times. The rearrangement joins TRBV12-3 or TRBV12-4 to TRBJ2-7; D is ambiguous. The CDR3 is 12 amino acids. The V end was cut by 2 bases, the J end by 4 bases, with 6 bases between. As DNA, the CDR3 is TGTGCCAGCAGTTTAAAGGATTACGAGCAGTACTTC. Its translation is CASSLKDYEQYF.

This clonotype was picked up a small number of times. The rearrangement links TRBV5-1 to TRBJ2-7; D may be TRBD2 (6 bases). The ends were cut back, 4 bases at V and 4 bases at J, with 18 bases in the middle. CDR1 and CDR2 from the germline V gene are SGHRS and YFSETQ. This CDR3 has 15 residues. The CDR3 sequence is CASSPTGLLGYEQYF. The CDR3 DNA is TGCGCCAGCAGCCCTACCGGACTATTAGGGTACGAGCAGTACTTC.

In this sample, this clonotype turned up many times. This chain uses TRBV7-6 with TRBJ2-5, with 11 bases that match TRBD2. Germline assignment: CDR1 SGHVS and CDR2 FNYEAQ. This CDR3 is 16 amino acids long. Trimming removed 5 bases from V and 2 bases from J; junction bases left unmatched: 7. DNA for the CDR3: TGTGCCAGCAGCCACGGACTAGCGGGCCGACAAGAGACCCAGTACTTC. This translates into CASSHGLAGRQETQYF.

This clonotype was observed a few times. The chain carries TRBV5-1 and TRBJ2-1; 13 bases are shared with TRBD2. CDR1 is SGHRS, CDR2 YFSETQ, per germline. This CDR3 comprises 17 residues. Trimming at V came to 2 bases and at J to 8 bases, leaving 10 bases not matched to a gene. The CDR3 loop is CASSFTSGREWRDEQFF. As DNA, the CDR3 is TGCGCCAGCAGCTTTACTAGCGGGAGGGAATGGCGCGATGAGCAGTTCTTC.

The V and J genes are TRBV6-5 and TRBJ1-5; no clear D gene. V was trimmed by 2 bases and J by 4 bases, leaving 12 bases between them. The CDR3 runs to 15 residues. Germline assignment: CDR1 MNHEY and CDR2 SVGAGI. CDR3 sequence (DNA): TGTGCCAGCAGTTACGATTCGGCTATAAATCAGCCCCAGCATTTT. This translates into CASSYDSAINQPQHF.

The CDR3: CSVVYRQGLNEQFF. CDR3 DNA sequence: TGCAGCGTTGTCTACCGACAGGGCCTAAATGAGCAGTTCTTC. The rearrangement uses TRBV29-1 and TRBJ2-1; 7 positions match TRBD1. After removal of 4 bases from V and 7 bases from J, the junction contained 10 bases not matched to a gene. CDR1 SQVTM and CDR2 ANQGSEA come from the germline V gene. The CDR3 contains 14 residues.

The chain uses TRBV7-2 and TRBJ2-3, with 7 bases that match TRBD1. CDR1 SGHTA and CDR2 FQGNSA come from the germline V gene. The CDR3 runs 15 residues. V lost 1 base and J lost 6; bases outside the gene matches: 7. The CDR3 loop reads CASSLVGTALDTQYF. CDR3 coding DNA: TGTGCCAGCAGCTTAGTAGGGACAGCGCTCGATACGCAGTATTTT. The complete variable domain, with remaining parts taken from reference TRBV7-2 and TRBJ2-3, reads GAGVSQSPSNKVTEKGKDVELRCDPISGHTALYWYRQSLGQGLEFLIYFQGNSAPDKSGLPSDRFSAERTGGSVSTLTIQRTQQEDSAVYLCASSLVGTALDTQYFGPGTRLTVL.

This clonotype was seen only a few times. J is TRBJ2-7 and V is TRBV5-5; 7 nucleotides agree with TRBD2. The CDR3 has 16 residues. Looked up from germline, CDR1 is SGHKS and CDR2 is YYEKEE (reference sequence). With 3 bases clipped from V and 3 bases from J, the junction kept 12 bases outside the gene matches. This CDR3 reads CASSWEVSGIIYEQYF. The CDR3 DNA reads as TGTGCCAGCAGCTGGGAAGTGAGCGGGATCATCTACGAGCAGTACTTC.

The chain is built from TRBV29-1 and TRBJ2-7; D is perhaps TRBD1 (6 bases). The CDR3 loop spans 15 amino acids. Germline V lookup: CDR1 SQVTM, CDR2 ANQGSEA. Trimming cost V 3 bases and J 6 bases, with 21 bases left between them. This CDR3 is CSVELSTGLIGEQYF. The CDR3 DNA sequence: TGCAGCGTTGAGCTTTCGACAGGCCTCATAGGCGAGCAGTACTTC.

The chain uses TRBV6-2 or TRBV6-3 and TRBJ2-3; D call uncertain. Germline CDR1 MNHEY, CDR2 SVGEGT. Between the trimmed V and J ends, which lost 5 bases and 14 bases, there was a span of 17 bases. The CDR3 is 12 residues long. The CDR3 is CASSTLLGFMYF. DNA of the CDR3: TGTGCCAGCAGTACCCTCCTGGGGTTCATGTATTTT.

This clonotype has a handful of counts. This sequence joins TRBV21-1 and TRBJ1-3; the table's D call, TRBD1, was not checked against the DNA. TRBV21-1 is tagged as a pseudogene. This CDR3 is 14 amino acids long. The CDR3 nucleotides read TGTGCCAGCAGCGGCGGGACAGCTGGAAACACCATATATTTT. Amino acids: CASSGGTAGNTIYF.

The rearrangement joins TRBV27 to TRBJ2-3; possible D gene TRBD1, 6 bases. V lost 3 bases and J lost 4, with 11 bases in between. Germline V gene data show CDR1 as MNHEY and CDR2 as SMNVEV (reference sequence). The CDR3 is 14 amino acids. In nucleotides, the CDR3 is TGTGCCAGCAGTTTTTGGGCAGGGGCAGATACGCAGTATTTT. Protein: CASSFWAGADTQYF.

There are many counts of this clonotype. V is TRBV7-9 and J is TRBJ2-5; D remains unclear. V lost 1 base to trimming and J lost 3 bases, with 9 bases between them. Germline V gene lookup returns CDR1 SEHNR and CDR2 FQNEAQ (reference sequence). The CDR3 totals 14 residues. DNA of the CDR3: TGTGCCAGCAGCTTAGGGCGTGGTGAAGAGACCCAGTACTTC. Its protein product is CASSLGRGEETQYF.

This clonotype has only a few counts. The gene calls are TRBV27 and TRBJ2-1; the D gene is possibly TRBD2 (6 bases). The germline CDR1 and CDR2 sequences are MNHEY and SMNVEV (reference sequence). This CDR3 comprises 18 residues. V dropped 0 bases and J dropped 1 base, with 16 bases sitting between them. The CDR3 nucleotides are TGTGCCAGCAGTTTATCTGGTAGCGGCCACCTATCCTACAATGAGCAGTTCTTC. This translates into CASSLSGSGHLSYNEQFF.

The chain carries TRBV27 and TRBJ1-1; no definite D call. Germline V gene lookup returns CDR1 MNHEY and CDR2 SMNVEV (reference sequence). The CDR3 consists of 15 residues. The V end was cut by 5 bases, the J end by 11 bases, with 24 bases between. CDR3: CASSPTAPPAEQAFF. The CDR3 nucleotides are TGTGCCAGCAGTCCGACGGCTCCCCCGGCCGAACAGGCTTTCTTT.